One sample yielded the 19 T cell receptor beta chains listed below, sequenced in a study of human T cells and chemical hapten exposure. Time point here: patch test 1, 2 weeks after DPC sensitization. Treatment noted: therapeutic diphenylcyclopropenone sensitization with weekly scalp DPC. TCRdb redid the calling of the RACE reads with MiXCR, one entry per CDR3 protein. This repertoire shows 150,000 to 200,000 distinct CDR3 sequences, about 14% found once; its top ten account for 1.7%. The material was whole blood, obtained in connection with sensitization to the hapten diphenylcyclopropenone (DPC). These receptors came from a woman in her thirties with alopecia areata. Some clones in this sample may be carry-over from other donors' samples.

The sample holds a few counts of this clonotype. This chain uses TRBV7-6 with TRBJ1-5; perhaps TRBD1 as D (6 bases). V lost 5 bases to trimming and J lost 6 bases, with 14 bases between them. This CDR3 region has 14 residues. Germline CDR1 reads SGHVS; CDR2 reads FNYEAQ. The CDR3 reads CASSPGQPGQPQHF. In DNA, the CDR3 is TGTGCCAGCAGCCCTGGACAGCCCGGTCAGCCCCAGCATTTT.

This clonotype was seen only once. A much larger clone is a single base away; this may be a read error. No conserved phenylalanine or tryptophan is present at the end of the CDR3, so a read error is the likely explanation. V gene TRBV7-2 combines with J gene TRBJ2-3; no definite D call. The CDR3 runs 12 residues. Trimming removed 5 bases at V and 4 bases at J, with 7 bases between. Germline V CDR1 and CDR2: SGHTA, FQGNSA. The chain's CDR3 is CASSPRSDTQYL. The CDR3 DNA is TGTGCCAGCAGCCCACGGTCAGATACGCAGTATTTA.

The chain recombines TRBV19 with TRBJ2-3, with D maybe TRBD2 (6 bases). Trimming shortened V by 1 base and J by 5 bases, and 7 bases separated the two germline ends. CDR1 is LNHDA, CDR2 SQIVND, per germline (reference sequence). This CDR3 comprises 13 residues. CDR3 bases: TGTGCCAGTAGTATAGCGGGAGTAGATACGCAGTATTTT. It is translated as CASSIAGVDTQYF.

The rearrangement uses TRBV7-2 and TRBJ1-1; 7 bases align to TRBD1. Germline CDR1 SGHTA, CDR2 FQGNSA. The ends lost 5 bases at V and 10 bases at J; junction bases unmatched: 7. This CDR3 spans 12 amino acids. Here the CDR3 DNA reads TGTGCCAGCAGCCGTGACAGGGACTCAGCTTTCTTT. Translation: CASSRDRDSAFF. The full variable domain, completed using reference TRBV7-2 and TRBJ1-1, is GAGVSQSPSNKVTEKGKDVELRCDPISGHTALYWYRQSLGQGLEFLIYFQGNSAPDKSGLPSDRFSAERTGGSVSTLTIQRTQQEDSAVYLCASSRDRDSAFFGQGTRLTVV.

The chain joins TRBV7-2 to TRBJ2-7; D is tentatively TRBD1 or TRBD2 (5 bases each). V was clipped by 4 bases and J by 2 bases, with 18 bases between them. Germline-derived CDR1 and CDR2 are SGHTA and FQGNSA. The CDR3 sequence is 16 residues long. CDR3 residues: CASSSRKGEGTYEQYF. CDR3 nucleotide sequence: TGTGCCAGCAGCTCCCGTAAGGGCGAGGGGACCTACGAGCAGTACTTC.

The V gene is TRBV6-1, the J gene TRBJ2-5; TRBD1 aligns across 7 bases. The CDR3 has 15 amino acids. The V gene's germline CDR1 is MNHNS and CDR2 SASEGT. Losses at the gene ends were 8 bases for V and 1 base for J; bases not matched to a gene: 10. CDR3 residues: CASGNRQGRQETQYF. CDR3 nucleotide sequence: TGTGCCAGCGGCAACCGACAGGGACGCCAAGAGACCCAGTACTTC.

The CDR3 here is CASSGSGFGEQYF. CDR3 nucleotide sequence: TGTGCCAGCAGCGGTTCGGGCTTCGGCGAGCAGTACTTC. V and J are TRBV9 and TRBJ2-7; D not resolved. Germline V CDR1 and CDR2: SGDLS, YYNGEE. V lost 3 bases and J lost 6, with 13 bases in between. This CDR3 has 13 amino acids.

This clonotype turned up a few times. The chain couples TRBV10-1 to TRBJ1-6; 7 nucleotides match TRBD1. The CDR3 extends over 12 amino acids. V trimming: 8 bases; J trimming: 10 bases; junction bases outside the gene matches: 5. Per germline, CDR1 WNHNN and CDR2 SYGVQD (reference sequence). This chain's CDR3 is CASGTGVSPLHF. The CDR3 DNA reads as TGCGCCAGCGGCACAGGGGTATCACCCCTCCACTTT.

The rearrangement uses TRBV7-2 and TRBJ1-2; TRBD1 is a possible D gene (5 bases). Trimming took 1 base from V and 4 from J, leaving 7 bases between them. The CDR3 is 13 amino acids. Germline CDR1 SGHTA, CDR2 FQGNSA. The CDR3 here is CASSLDGTYGYTF. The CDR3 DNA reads TGTGCCAGCAGCTTAGACGGGACCTATGGCTACACCTTC. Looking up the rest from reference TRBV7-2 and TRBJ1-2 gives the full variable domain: GAGVSQSPSNKVTEKGKDVELRCDPISGHTALYWYRQSLGQGLEFLIYFQGNSAPDKSGLPSDRFSAERTGGSVSTLTIQRTQQEDSAVYLCASSLDGTYGYTFGSGTRLTVV.

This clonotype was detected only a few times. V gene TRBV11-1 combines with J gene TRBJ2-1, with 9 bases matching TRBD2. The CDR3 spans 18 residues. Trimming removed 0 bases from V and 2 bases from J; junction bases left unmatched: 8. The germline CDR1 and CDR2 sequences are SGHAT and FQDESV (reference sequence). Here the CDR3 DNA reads TGTGCCAGCAGCTTAGCGGGACTAGCCCCACCCCCCTACAATGAGCAGTTCTTC. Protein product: CASSLAGLAPPPYNEQFF.

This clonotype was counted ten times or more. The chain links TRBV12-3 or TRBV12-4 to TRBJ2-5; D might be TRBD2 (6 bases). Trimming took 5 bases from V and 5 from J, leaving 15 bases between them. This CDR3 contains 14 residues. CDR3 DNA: TGTGCCAGCAGTCGGACTATGCGAGGGGAGACCCAGTACTTC. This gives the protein CASSRTMRGETQYF.

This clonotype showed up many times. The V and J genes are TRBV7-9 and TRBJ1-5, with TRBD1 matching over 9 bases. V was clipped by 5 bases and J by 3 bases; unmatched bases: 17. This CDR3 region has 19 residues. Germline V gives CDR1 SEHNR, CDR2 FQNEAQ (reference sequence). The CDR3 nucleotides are TGTGCCAGCAGCGCCGAGGCACAGGGGGCAGTACCTAACAATCAGCCCCAGCATTTT. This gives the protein CASSAEAQGAVPNNQPQHF. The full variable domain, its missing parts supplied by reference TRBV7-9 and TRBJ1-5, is DTGVSQNPRHKITKRGQNVTFRCDPISEHNRLYWYRQTLGQGPEFLTYFQNEAQLEKSRLLSDRFSAERPKGSFSTLEIQRTEQGDSAMYLCASSAEAQGAVPNNQPQHFGDGTRLSIL.

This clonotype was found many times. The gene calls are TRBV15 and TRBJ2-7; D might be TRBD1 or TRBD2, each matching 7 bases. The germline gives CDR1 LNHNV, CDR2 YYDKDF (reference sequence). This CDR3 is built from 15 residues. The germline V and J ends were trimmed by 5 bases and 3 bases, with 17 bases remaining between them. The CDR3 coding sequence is TGTGCCACCAGCCCTCGGGGGGACAGCTTCTACGAGCAGTACTTC. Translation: CATSPRGDSFYEQYF.

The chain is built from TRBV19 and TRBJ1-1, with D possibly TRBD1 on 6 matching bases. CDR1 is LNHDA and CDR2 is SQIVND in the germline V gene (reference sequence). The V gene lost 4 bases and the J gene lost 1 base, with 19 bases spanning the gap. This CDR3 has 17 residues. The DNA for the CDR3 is TGTGCCAGTAGTAACCGAGGGGGTGGCTCAGGGAACACTGAAGCTTTCTTT. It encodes CASSNRGGGSGNTEAFF.

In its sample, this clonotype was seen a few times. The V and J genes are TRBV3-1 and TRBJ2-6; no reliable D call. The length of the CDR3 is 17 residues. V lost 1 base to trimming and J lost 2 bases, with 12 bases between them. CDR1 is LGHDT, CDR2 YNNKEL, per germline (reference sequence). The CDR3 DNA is TGTGCCAGCAGCCAAGGGTTTAGTTCCCCTGGGGCCAACGTCCTGACTTTC. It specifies CASSQGFSSPGANVLTF.

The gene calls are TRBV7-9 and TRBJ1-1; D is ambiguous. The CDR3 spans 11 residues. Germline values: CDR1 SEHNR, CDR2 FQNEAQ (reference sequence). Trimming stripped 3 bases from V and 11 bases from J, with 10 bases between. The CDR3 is CASSLEENAFF. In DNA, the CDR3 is TGTGCCAGCAGCTTGGAAGAAAACGCTTTCTTT.

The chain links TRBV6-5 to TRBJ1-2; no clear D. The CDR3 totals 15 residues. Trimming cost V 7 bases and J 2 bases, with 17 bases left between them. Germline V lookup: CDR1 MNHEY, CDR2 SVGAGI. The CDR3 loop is CASTPIVQKNYGYTF. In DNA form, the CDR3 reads TGTGCCAGCACCCCCATCGTGCAGAAGAACTATGGCTACACCTTC.

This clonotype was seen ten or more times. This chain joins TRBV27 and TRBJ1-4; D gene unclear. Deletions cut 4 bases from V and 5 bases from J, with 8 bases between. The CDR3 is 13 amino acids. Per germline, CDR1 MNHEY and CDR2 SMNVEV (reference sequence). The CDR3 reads CASSWAVNEKLFF. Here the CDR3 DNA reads TGTGCCAGCAGTTGGGCAGTAAATGAAAAACTGTTTTTT.

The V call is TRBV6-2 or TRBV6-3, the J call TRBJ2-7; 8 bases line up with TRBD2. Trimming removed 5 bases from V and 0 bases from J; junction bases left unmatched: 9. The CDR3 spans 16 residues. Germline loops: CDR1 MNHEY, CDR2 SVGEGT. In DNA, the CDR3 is TGTGCCAGCAGTCATCAGGGAGCGGGAGTCTCCTACGAGCAGTACTTC. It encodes CASSHQGAGVSYEQYF.